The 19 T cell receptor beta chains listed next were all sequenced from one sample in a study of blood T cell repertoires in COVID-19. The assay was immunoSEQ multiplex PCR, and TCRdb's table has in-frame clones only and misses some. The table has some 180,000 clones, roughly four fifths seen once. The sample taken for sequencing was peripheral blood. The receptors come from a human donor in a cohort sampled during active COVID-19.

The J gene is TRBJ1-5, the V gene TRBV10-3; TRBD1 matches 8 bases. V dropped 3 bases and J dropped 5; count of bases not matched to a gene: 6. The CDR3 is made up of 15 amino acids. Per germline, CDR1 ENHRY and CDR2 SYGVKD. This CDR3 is CAISEQGGADQPQHF. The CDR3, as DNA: TGTGCCATCAGTGAACAGGGGGGGGCCGATCAGCCCCAGCATTTT.

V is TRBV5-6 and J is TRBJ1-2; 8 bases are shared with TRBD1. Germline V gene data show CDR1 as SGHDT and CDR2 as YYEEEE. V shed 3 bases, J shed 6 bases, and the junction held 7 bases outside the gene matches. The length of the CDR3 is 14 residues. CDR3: CASSSGQGVNGYTF. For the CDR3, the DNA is TGTGCCAGCAGCTCAGGACAGGGTGTTAATGGCTACACCTTC.

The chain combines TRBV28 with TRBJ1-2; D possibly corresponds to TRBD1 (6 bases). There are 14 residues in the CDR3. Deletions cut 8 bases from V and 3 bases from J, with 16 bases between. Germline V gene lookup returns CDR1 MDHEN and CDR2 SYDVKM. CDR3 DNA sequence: TGTGCCAGCTCTACAGGGCCATATGACTATGGCTACACCTTC. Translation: CASSTGPYDYGYTF.

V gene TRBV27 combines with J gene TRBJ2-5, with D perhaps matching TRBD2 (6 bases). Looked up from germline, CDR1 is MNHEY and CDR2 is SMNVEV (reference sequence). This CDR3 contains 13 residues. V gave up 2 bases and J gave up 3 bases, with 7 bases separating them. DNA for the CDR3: TGTGCCAGCAGTTTAGGCGGGGAAGAGACCCAGTACTTC. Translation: CASSLGGEETQYF.

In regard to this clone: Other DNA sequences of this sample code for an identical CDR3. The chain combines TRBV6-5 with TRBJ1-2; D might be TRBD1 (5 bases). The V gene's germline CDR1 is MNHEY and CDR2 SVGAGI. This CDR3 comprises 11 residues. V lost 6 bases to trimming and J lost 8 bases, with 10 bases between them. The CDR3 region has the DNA TGTGCCAGCAGGGGGGGAGGGGGCTACACCTTC. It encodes CASRGGGGYTF.

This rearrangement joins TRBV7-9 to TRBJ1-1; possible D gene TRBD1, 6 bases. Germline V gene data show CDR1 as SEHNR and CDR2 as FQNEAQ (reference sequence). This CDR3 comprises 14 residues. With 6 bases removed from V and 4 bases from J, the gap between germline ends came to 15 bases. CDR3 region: CASSPTGKGTEAFF. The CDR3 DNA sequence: TGTGCCAGCAGTCCTACAGGGAAGGGCACTGAAGCTTTCTTT.

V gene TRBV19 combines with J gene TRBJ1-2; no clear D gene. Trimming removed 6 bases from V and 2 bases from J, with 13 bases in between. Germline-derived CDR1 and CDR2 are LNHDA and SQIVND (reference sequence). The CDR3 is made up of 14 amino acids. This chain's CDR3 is CASSQSGGNYGYTF. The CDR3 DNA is TGTGCCAGTAGCCAGAGCGGAGGAAACTATGGCTACACCTTC.

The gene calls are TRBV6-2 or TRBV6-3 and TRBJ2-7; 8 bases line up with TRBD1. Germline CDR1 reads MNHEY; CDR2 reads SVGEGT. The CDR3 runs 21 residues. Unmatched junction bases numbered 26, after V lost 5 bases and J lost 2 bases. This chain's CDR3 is CASSADRGKGSPFSIPYEQYF. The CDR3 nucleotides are TGTGCCAGCAGTGCCGACAGGGGAAAGGGATCTCCTTTCTCGATCCCCTACGAGCAGTACTTC.

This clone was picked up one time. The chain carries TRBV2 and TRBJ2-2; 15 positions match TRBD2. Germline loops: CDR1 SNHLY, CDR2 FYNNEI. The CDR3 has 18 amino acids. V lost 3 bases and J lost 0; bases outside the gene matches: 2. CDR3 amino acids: CASSDGTSGGPNTGELFF. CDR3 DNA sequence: TGTGCCAGCAGTGATGGGACTAGCGGGGGGCCGAACACCGGGGAGCTGTTTTTT.

CDR3 sequence (DNA): TGTGCCAGTAGCAAGCGGGGGGCCACAGATACGCAGTATTTT. The encoded protein is CASSKRGATDTQYF. This rearrangement joins TRBV19 to TRBJ2-3; 9 bases match TRBD2. V was clipped by 6 bases and J by 2 bases; unmatched bases: 3. Germline CDR1 LNHDA, CDR2 SQIVND (reference sequence). This CDR3 has 14 residues.

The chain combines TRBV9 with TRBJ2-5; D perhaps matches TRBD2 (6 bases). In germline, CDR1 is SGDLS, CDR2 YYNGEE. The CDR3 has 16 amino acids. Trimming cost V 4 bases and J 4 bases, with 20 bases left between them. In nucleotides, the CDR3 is TGTGCCAGCAGCCCGAGAGAGGGTGGGGGAGGAGAGACCCAGTACTTC. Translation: CASSPREGGGGETQYF.

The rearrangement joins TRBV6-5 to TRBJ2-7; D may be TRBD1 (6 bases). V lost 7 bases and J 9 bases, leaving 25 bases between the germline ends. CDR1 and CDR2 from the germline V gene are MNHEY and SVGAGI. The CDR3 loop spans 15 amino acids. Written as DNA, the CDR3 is TGTGCCAGCACTCTCGACCGGGACACGGGTAAAGGGCAGTACTTC. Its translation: CASTLDRDTGKGQYF.

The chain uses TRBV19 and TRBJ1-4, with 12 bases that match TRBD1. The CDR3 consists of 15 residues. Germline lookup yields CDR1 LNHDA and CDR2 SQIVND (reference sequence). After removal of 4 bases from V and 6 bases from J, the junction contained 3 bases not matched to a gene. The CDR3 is CASSKGTGGYEKLFF. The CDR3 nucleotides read TGTGCCAGTAGTAAGGGGACAGGGGGCTATGAAAAACTGTTTTTT.

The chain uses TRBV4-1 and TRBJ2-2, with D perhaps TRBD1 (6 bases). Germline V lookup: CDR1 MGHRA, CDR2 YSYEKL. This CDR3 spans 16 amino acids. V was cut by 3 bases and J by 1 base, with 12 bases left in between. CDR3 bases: TGCGCCAGCAGCCACGAGGACAGTGGGAACACCGGGGAGCTGTTTTTT. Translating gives CASSHEDSGNTGELFF.

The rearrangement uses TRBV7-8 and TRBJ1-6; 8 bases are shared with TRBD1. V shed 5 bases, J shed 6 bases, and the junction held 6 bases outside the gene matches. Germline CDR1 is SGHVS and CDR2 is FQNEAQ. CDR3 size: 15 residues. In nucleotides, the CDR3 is TGTGCCAGCAGCCGGTCCGACAGGGGTAATTCACCCCTCCACTTT. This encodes CASSRSDRGNSPLHF.

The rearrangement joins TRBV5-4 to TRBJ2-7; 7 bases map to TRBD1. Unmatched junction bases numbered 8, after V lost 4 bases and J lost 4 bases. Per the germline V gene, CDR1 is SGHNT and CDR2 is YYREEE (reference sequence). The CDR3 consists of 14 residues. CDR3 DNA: TGTGCCAGCAGCGGGGGTGGCAGGGGGTACGAGCAGTACTTC. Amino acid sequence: CASSGGGRGYEQYF.

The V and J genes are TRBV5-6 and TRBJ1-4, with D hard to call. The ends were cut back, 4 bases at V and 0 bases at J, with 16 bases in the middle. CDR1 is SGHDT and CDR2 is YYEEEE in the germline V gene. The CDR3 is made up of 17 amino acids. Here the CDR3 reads CASSLMGRSATNEKLFF. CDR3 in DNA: TGTGCCAGCAGCCTCATGGGCAGGTCTGCAACTAATGAAAAACTGTTTTTT.

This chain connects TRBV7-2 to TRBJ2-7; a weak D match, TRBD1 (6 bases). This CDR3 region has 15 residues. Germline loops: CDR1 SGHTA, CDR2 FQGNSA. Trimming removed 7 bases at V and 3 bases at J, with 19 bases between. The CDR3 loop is CASTLKGTSRYEQYF. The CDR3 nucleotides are TGTGCCAGCACTCTCAAAGGGACATCCCGCTACGAGCAGTACTTC.

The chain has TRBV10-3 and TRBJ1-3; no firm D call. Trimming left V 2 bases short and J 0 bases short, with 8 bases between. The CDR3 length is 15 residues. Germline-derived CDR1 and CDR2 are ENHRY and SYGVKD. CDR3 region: CAISERSDSGNTIYF. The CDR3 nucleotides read TGTGCCATCAGTGAGCGGTCCGACTCTGGAAACACCATATATTTT.